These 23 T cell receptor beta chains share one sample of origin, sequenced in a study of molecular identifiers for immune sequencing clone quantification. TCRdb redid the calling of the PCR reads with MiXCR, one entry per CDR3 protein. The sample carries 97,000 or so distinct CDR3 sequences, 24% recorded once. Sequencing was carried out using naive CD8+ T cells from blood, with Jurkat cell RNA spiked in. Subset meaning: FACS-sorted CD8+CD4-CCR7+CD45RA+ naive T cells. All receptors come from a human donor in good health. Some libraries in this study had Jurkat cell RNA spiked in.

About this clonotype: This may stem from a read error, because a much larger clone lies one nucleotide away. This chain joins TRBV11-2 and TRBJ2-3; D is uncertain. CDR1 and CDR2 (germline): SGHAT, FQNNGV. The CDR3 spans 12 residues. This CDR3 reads CVSSLITDTQYF. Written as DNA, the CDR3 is TGTGTCAGCAGCTTAATCACAGATACGCAGTATTTT.

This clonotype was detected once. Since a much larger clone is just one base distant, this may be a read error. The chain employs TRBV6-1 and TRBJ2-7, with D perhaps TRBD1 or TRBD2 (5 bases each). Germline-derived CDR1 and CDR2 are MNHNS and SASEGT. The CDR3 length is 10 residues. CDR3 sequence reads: CASGGYAQYF. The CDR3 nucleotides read TGTGCCAGCGGGGGTTACGCGCAGTACTTC.

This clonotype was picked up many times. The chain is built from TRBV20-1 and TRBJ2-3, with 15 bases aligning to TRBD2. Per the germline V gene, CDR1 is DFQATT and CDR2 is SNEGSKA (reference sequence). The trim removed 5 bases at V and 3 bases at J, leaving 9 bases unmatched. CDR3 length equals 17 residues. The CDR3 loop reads CSAPEGLAGGGTDTQYF. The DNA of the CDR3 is TGCAGTGCTCCCGAGGGACTAGCGGGGGGAGGGACAGATACGCAGTATTTT.

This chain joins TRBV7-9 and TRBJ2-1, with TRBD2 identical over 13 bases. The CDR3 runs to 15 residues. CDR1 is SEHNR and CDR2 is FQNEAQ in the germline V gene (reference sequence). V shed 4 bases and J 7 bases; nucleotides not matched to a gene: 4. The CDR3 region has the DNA TGTGCCAGCAGCTGGGGACTAGCGGGATATAATGAGCAGTTCTTC. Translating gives CASSWGLAGYNEQFF.

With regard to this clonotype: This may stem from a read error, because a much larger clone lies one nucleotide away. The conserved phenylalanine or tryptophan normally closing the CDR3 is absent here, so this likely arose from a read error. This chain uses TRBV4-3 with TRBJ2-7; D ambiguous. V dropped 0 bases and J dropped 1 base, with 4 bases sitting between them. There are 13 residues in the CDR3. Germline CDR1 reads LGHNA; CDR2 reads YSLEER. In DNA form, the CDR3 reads TGCGCCAGCAGCCAAGATAGGTCCTACGAGCAGTACTCC. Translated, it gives CASSQDRSYEQYS.

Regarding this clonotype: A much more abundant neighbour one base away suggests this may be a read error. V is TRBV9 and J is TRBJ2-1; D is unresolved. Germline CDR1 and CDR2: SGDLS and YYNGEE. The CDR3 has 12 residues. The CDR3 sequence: CASSVNDNVQFF. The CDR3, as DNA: TGTGCCAGCAGCGTGAACGATAATGTGCAGTTCTTC.

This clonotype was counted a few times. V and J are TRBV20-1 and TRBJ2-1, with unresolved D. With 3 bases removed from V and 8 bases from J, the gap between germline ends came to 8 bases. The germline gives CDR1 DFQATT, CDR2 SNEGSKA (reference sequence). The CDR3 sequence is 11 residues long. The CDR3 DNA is TGCAGTGCTAGCGACACGTATGAGCAGTTCTTC. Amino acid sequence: CSASDTYEQFF.

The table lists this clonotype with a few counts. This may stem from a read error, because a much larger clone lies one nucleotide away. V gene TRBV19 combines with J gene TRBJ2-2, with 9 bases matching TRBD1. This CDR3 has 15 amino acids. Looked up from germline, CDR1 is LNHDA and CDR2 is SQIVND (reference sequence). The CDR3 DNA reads TGTGCCAGTAGTACCGGGACAGGGCCCACCGGGGAGCTGTGTTTT. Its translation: CASSTGTGPTGELCF.

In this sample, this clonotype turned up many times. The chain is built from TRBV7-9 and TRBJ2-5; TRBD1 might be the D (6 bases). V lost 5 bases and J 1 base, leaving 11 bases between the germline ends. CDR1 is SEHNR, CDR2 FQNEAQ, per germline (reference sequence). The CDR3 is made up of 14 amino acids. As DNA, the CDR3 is TGTGCCAGCAGCCCACAGGGTAGCCAAGAGACCCAGTACTTC. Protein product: CASSPQGSQETQYF.

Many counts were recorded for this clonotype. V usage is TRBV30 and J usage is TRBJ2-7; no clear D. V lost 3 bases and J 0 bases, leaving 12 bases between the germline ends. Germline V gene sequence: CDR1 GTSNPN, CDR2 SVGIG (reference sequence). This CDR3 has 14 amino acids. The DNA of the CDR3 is TGTGCCTGGAGCGAAGGCAGGAGCTCCTACGAGCAGTACTTC. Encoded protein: CAWSEGRSSYEQYF.

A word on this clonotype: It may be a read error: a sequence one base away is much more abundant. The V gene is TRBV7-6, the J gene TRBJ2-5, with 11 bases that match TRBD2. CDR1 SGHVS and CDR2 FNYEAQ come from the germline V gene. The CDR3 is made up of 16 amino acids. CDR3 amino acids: CASSLETSGDQETQSF. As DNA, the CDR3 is TGTGCCAGCAGCTTAGAGACTAGCGGGGACCAAGAGACCCAGTCCTTC.

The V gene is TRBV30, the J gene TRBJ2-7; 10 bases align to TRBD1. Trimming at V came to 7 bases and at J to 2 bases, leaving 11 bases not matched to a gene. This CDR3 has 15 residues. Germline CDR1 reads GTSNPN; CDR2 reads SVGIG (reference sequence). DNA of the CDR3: TGTGCCTCCCGATTCCCGGGACAGGGGACCTACGAGCAGTACTTC. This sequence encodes CASRFPGQGTYEQYF. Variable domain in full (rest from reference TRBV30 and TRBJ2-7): SQTIHQWPATLVQPVGSPLSLECTVEGTSNPNLYWYRQAAGRGLQLLFYSVGIGQISSEVPQNLSASRPQDRQFILSSKKLLLSDSGFYLCASRFPGQGTYEQYFGPGTRLTVT.

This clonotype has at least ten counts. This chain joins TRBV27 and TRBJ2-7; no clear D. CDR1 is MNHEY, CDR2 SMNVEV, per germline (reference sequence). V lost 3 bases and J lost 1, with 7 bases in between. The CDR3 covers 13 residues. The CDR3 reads CASSLSESYEQYF. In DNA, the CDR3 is TGTGCCAGCAGTTTGAGCGAGTCCTACGAGCAGTACTTC.

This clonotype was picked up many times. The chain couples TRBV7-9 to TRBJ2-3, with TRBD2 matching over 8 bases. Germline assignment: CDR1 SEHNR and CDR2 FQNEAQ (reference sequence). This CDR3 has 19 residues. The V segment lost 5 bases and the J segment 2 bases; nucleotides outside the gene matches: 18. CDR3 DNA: TGTGCCAGCAGCAACTCCCTTACAAGTAGCGGGACGGCCACAGATACGCAGTATTTT. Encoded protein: CASSNSLTSSGTATDTQYF.

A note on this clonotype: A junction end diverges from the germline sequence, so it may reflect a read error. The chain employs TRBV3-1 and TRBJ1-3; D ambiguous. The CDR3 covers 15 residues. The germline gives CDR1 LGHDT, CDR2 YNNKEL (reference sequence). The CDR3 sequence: CTSSQDLTVENTIYF. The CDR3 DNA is TGTACCAGCAGCCAAGATTTGACGGTGGAAAACACCATATATTTT.

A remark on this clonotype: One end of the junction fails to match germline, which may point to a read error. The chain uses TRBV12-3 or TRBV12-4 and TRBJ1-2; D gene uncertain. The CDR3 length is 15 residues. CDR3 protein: CAGRLWSDGPPGYTF. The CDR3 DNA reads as TGTGCCGGCAGACTTTGGTCGGACGGCCCTCCCGGCTACACCTTC.

The CDR3 DNA reads as TGCGCCAGCAGTCCCGCTTTGAGGGATAGAGCCTACAATGAGCAGTTCTTC. The encoded protein is CASSPALRDRAYNEQFF. The chain joins TRBV23-1 to TRBJ2-1; weak D call: TRBD2 (5 bases). TRBV23-1 is an open reading frame, and its role is uncertain. Trimming left V 4 bases short and J 2 bases short, with 18 bases between. The CDR3 extends over 17 amino acids.

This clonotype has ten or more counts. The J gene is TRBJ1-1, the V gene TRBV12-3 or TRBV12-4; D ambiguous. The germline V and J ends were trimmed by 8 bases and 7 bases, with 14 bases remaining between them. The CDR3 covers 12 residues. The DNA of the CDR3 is TGTGCCAGCGGGGTTGGAGCAATTGAAGCTTTCTTT. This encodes CASGVGAIEAFF.

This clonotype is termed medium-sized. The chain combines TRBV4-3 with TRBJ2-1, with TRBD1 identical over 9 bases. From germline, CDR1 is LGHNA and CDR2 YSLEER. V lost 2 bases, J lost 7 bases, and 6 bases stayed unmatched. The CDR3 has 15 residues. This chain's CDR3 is CASSQWTGAGNEQFF. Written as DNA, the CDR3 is TGCGCCAGCAGCCAATGGACAGGGGCAGGGAATGAGCAGTTCTTC.

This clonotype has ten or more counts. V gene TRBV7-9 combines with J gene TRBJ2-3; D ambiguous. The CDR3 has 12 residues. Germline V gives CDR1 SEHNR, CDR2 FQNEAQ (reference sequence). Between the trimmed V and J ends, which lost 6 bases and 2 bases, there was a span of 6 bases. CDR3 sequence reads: CASRDITDTQYF. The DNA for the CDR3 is TGTGCCAGCAGGGATATCACAGATACGCAGTATTTT.

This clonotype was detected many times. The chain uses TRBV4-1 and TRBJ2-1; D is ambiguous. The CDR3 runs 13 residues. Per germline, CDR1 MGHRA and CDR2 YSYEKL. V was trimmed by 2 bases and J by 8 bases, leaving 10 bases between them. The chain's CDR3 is CASSQSRVDEQFF. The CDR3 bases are TGCGCCAGCAGCCAATCAAGGGTCGATGAGCAGTTCTTC.

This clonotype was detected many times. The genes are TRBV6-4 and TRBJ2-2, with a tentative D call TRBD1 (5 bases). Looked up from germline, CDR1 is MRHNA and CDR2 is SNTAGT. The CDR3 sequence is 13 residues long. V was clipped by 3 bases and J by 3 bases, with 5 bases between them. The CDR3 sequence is CASSEGDTGELFF. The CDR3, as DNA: TGTGCCAGCAGTGAAGGGGACACCGGGGAGCTGTTTTTT.

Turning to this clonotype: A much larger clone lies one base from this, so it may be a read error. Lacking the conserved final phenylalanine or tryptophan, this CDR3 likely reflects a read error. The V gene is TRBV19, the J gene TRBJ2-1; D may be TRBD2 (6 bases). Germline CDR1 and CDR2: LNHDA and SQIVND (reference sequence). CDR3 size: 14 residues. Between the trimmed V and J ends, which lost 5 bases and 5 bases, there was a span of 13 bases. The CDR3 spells CASSARDFDNEQFS. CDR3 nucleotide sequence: TGTGCCAGTAGTGCCCGGGACTTTGACAATGAGCAGTTCTCC.